This T cell receptor (beta chain) was obtained from a study of immune evolution from preneoplasia to lung adenocarcinoma. Notes on the study in general: Normal lung had the highest top T cell clone frequencies. Later-stage lesions appeared to have more T cells, more diversity, less clonality.

After pathologic assessment, macro-dissection selected premalignant or tumor cells for extraction. This table comes from immunoSEQ multiplex PCR, and its TCRdb copy is limited to in-frame clones, with some not included. Among about 1,600 clones listed, about 20% were seen once. This clone showed up just a few times. Antigen: not known. V lost 4 bases and J 5 bases, leaving 8 bases between the germline ends. Germline values: CDR1 GTSNPN, CDR2 SVGIG (reference sequence). This CDR3 has 12 residues. This chain connects TRBV30 to TRBJ1-4; D unresolved. Sequencing was performed on FFPE invasive lung adenocarcinoma tissue. This sequence originates from a person aged 50-75 years with lung adenocarcinoma. The CDR3 bases are TGTGCCTGGACCCCAAAGAATGAAAAACTGTTTTTT. It specifies CAWTPKNEKLFF.